Described below is a single T cell receptor (beta chain) sequence and its context. The antigen remains undetermined. V gave up 6 bases and J gave up 4 bases; unmatched junction bases: 8. This CDR3 comprises 15 residues. Germline V gene sequence: CDR1 SGHTA, CDR2 FQGNSA. Genomic DNA provided the template from which TCR beta VDJ and CDR3 profiles were obtained. MiXCR, applied by TCRdb to the reads, yields one record per CDR3 protein. The table has hundreds of thousands of distinct CDR3 sequences, about two thirds seen once. The entry originates in a study of CD8+CD57+ T cells in acquired aplastic anemia. Study details: The mean DNA yield obtained from sorted CD4+ and CD8+ cells came to approximately 3.2 ug. Healthy donors averaged about 10 million reads for CD4+ cells.

Overall study findings and caveats: The study found no significant CD8+ Simpson's diversity difference between patients and controls. There were roughly 28 CD8+ CDR3 sequences that occurred in both patients and controls.

The receptor was derived from a human donor in good health, serving as a control. The sequenced sample consisted of sorted CD4+, CD8+, or CD8+CD57+ T cells (not recorded which) from PBMCs. The gene calls are TRBV7-2 and TRBJ2-1; the match to TRBD2 covers 8 bases. The CDR3 sequence is CASRGTRVGYNEQFF. CDR3 in DNA: TGTGCCAGCAGGGGGACTAGAGTGGGGTACAATGAGCAGTTCTTC.